These T cell receptor beta chains were read from a single sample in a study of shared clonotypes between healthy human individuals. Clones were sequenced by immunoSEQ multiplex PCR, and TCRdb holds only the in-frame ones, with some missing. The repertoire holds approximately 840,000 clones, with 95% to 97% as singletons. Sequencing used naive CD8+ T cells sorted from blood. Source of these receptors: a man aged 25 to 45 in good health. CDR3s include the opening cysteine and the closing phenylalanine or tryptophan. The D gene is left open where the match is weak. The size field is filled for only some rows; it gives once, few, many or a size class.

cdr3_length	d_call	clone_size	v_call	j_call	cdr3_aa	cdr3_nt
13	NA	NA	TRBV27	TRBJ2-7	CASSLFGSYEQYF	TGTGCCAGCAGTTTATTTGGCAGCTACGAGCAGTACTTC
17	TRBD1	NA	TRBV2	TRBJ2-3	CASSEPRQGSSTDTQYF	TGTGCCAGCAGTGAACCTCGACAGGGGTCTAGCACAGATACGCAGTATTTT
14	TRBD2	few	TRBV5-1	TRBJ2-7	CASSLEAGIYEQYF	TGCGCCAGCAGCTTGGAAGCGGGGATCTACGAGCAGTACTTC
15	NA	NA	TRBV29-1	TRBJ2-7	CSVEGSQGSSYEQYF	TGCAGCGTTGAAGGTTCGCAGGGGTCTTCCTACGAGCAGTACTTC
14	NA	once	TRBV27	TRBJ1-1	CASSLHDSGTEAFF	TGTGCCAGCAGTTTGCATGACAGTGGGACTGAAGCTTTCTTT
15	NA	NA	TRBV27	TRBJ2-7	CASSGAVGLSYEQYF	TGTGCCAGCAGTGGGGCTGTGGGTTTGAGCTACGAGCAGTACTTC
13	NA	once	TRBV25-1	TRBJ1-1	CASSWLENTEAFF	TGTGCCAGCAGTTGGCTCGAGAACACTGAAGCTTTCTTT
15	NA	NA	TRBV6-5	TRBJ2-7	CASSPPRGGGYEQYF	TGTGCCAGCAGTCCCCCAAGGGGAGGGGGATACGAGCAGTACTTC
12	NA	NA	TRBV7-9	TRBJ1-2	CASSLNGYGYTF	TGTGCCAGCAGCTTAAATGGGTATGGCTACACCTTC
13	NA	NA	TRBV29-1	TRBJ2-3	CSAWGQSTDTQYF	TGCAGCGCCTGGGGACAAAGCACAGATACGCAGTATTTT
18	NA	NA	TRBV21-1	TRBJ1-4	CASSKDCQLLFGNEKLFF	TGTGCCAGCAGCAAAGATTGCCAGCTGCTGTTTGGTAATGAAAAACTGTTTTTT
13	NA	NA	TRBV2	TRBJ1-5	CASSESGYQPQHF	TGTGCCAGCAGTGAGTCAGGGTATCAGCCCCAGCATTTT
15	NA	NA	TRBV30	TRBJ2-4	CAWSAGNLAKNIQYF	TGTGCCTGGAGTGCGGGGAACCTAGCCAAAAACATTCAGTACTTC
15	NA	NA	TRBV28	TRBJ1-3	CASSFSTDSGNTIYF	TGTGCCAGCAGTTTTTCTACAGATTCTGGAAACACCATATATTTT
17	TRBD2	NA	TRBV29-1	TRBJ2-1	CSVLGLAGGPSYNEQFF	TGCAGCGTACTGGGACTAGCGGGAGGGCCTTCCTACAATGAGCAGTTCTTC
14	TRBD1	NA	TRBV7-9	TRBJ1-5	CASSSGQGNQPQHF	TGTGCCAGCAGCTCGGGACAGGGTAATCAGCCCCAGCATTTT
15	NA	NA	TRBV27	TRBJ1-5	CASSTTGYSNQPQHF	TGTGCCAGCAGTACGACAGGATATAGCAATCAGCCCCAGCATTTT
14	TRBD1	NA	TRBV27	TRBJ2-1	CASNSQGAWNEQFF	TGTGCCAGCAACTCACAGGGGGCTTGGAATGAGCAGTTCTTC
15	TRBD2	NA	TRBV2	TRBJ2-7	CASSPGSGSPYEQYF	TGTGCCAGCTCGCCGGGTAGCGGGAGTCCCTACGAGCAGTACTTC
16	NA	NA	TRBV27	TRBJ2-3	CASSLSPFLTRDTQYF	TGTGCCAGCAGTTTATCCCCCTTCCTAACCAGAGATACGCAGTATTTT
15	TRBD2	NA	TRBV10-3	TRBJ2-3	CAIMAAGGGADTQYF	TGTGCCATCATGGCGGCGGGAGGTGGCGCAGATACGCAGTATTTT
15	NA	NA	TRBV6-5	TRBJ1-1	CASSYEANTNTEAFF	TGTGCCAGCAGTTACGAAGCCAACACCAACACTGAAGCTTTCTTT
15	NA	NA	TRBV7-9	TRBJ1-1	CASSSERNPNTEAFF	TGTGCCAGCAGCTCCGAAAGAAACCCGAACACTGAAGCTTTCTTT
16	TRBD2	NA	TRBV28	TRBJ2-1	CASSLGLAGSYNEQFF	TGTGCCAGCAGTTTAGGTCTAGCGGGTTCCTACAATGAGCAGTTCTTC
13	NA	NA	TRBV4-1	TRBJ1-2	CASSQVRNYGYTF	TGCGCCAGCAGCCAAGTGAGGAACTATGGCTACACCTTC
13	NA	NA	TRBV27	TRBJ1-2	CASSLVEGRGYTF	TGTGCCAGCAGCCTCGTGGAGGGTCGAGGCTACACCTTC
14	TRBD2	NA	TRBV19	TRBJ2-1	CASTTLAGYNEQFF	TGTGCCAGTACTACACTAGCGGGATACAATGAGCAGTTCTTC
14	NA	NA	TRBV18	TRBJ2-7	CASSQGGEVYEQYF	TGTGCCAGCTCCCAGGGGGGAGAAGTCTACGAGCAGTACTTC
13	NA	NA	TRBV5-4	TRBJ1-3	CASSLTEWDTIYF	TGTGCCAGCAGCTTGACGGAATGGGACACCATATATTTT
18	TRBD2	NA	TRBV5-1	TRBJ2-1	CASSLRLAAMSLDNEQFF	TGCGCCAGCAGCTTACGGCTAGCGGCTATGTCGTTGGACAATGAGCAGTTCTTC
15	NA	NA	TRBV7-9	TRBJ2-7	CASSLFRDKTYEQYF	TGTGCCAGCAGCTTATTTCGGGACAAAACCTACGAGCAGTACTTC
12	NA	once	TRBV6-1	TRBJ2-1	CASSLRDWEQFF	TGTGCCAGCAGCCTTCGGGATTGGGAGCAGTTCTTC
18	NA	NA	TRBV5-6	TRBJ2-1	CASSLSVGRTFSYNEQFF	TGTGCCAGCAGCTTGAGTGTTGGCAGGACATTCTCCTACAATGAGCAGTTCTTC
13	NA	NA	TRBV5-1	TRBJ2-5	CASSLSIQETQYF	TGCGCCAGCAGCTTGTCGATTCAAGAGACCCAGTACTTC
19	TRBD2	NA	TRBV7-9	TRBJ2-3	CASFNFGSGEESSTDTQYF	TGTGCCAGCTTCAACTTCGGTAGCGGGGAGGAGTCTAGCACAGATACGCAGTATTTT
13	NA	NA	TRBV5-6	TRBJ2-7	CASSFIARDEQYF	TGTGCCAGCAGCTTCATCGCCCGGGACGAGCAGTACTTC
15	NA	NA	TRBV7-6	TRBJ2-7	CASSLEPGGGYEQYF	TGTGCCAGCAGCTTAGAACCCGGTGGGGGGTACGAGCAGTACTTC
15	TRBD1	NA	TRBV5-1	TRBJ1-5	CASITGTVITQPQHF	TGCGCCAGCATTACCGGGACAGTTATAACTCAGCCCCAGCATTTT
13	TRBD1	NA	TRBV27	TRBJ2-5	CAIIDRVSETQYF	TGTGCCATCATCGACAGGGTGTCAGAGACCCAGTACTTC
14	TRBD2	NA	TRBV7-6	TRBJ2-1	CASSKGLAENEQFF	TGTGCCAGCAGCAAAGGACTAGCCGAGAATGAGCAGTTCTTC
17	NA	NA	TRBV28	TRBJ2-5	CASSFTTQVPSQETQYF	TGTGCCAGCAGTTTCACCACGCAGGTCCCCAGTCAAGAGACCCAGTACTTC
14	NA	NA	TRBV6-5	TRBJ2-1	CASSYSSGSAEQFF	TGTGCCAGCAGTTACAGTTCCGGGAGCGCCGAGCAGTTCTTC
11	NA	NA	TRBV10-2	TRBJ2-1	CASSRGNEQFF	TGCGCCAGTAGTCGGGGCAATGAGCAGTTCTTC
18	TRBD2	NA	TRBV28	TRBJ2-7	CASSDPGLAGVGAYEQYF	TGTGCCAGCAGTGACCCGGGACTAGCGGGAGTAGGCGCCTACGAGCAGTACTTC
13	NA	once	TRBV4-1	TRBJ2-7	CASSQVIDYEQYF	TGCGCCAGCAGCCAAGTTATTGACTACGAGCAGTACTTC
15	NA	NA	TRBV7-6	TRBJ2-3	CASRGSGGRTDTQYF	TGTGCCAGCAGGGGGTCCGGGGGGCGGACAGATACGCAGTATTTT
16	NA	NA	TRBV4-3	TRBJ2-1	CASSQDGRGRYNEQFF	TGCGCCAGCAGCCAAGATGGGAGGGGGCGGTACAATGAGCAGTTCTTC
10	NA	once	TRBV9	TRBJ1-3	CARGGNTIYF	TGTGCCAGGGGAGGAAACACCATATATTTT
15	TRBD1	NA	TRBV6-6	TRBJ2-7	CASGLTGGDSYEQYF	TGTGCCAGCGGCTTGACAGGGGGCGATTCCTACGAGCAGTACTTC